The T cell receptor (beta chain) under discussion was sequenced for a study of T cell changes during pregnancy in multiple sclerosis. Germline V gene data show CDR1 as SEHNR and CDR2 as FQNEAQ (reference sequence). V was clipped by 6 bases and J by 6 bases; unmatched bases: 7. The CDR3 sequence is 13 residues long. Profiling relied on immunoSEQ multiplex PCR, and the TCRdb table lists in-frame clones only, not all of them. In the table there are just under 80,000 clones, 85% to 95% of which are singletons. The clonotype originates from a female donor with multiple sclerosis, enrolled in a pregnancy study. The sequences come from peripheral blood, collected in the first trimester of pregnancy. The chain carries TRBV7-9 and TRBJ1-1; 7 bases line up with TRBD1. CDR3 sequence (DNA): TGTGCCAGCAGACCGGACAGGACCCCTGAAGCTTTCTTT. It is translated as CASRPDRTPEAFF.